The next 23 T cell receptor beta chains were all read from a single sample in a study of blood T cell repertoires in COVID-19. Sequencing was performed with immunoSEQ multiplex PCR; in TCRdb, only in-frame clones are kept and a portion is missing. Here the sample spans 350,000 to 450,000 clones, 85% being singletons. Material for sequencing was peripheral blood. All receptors come from a woman under 30 with acute or convalescent COVID-19.

This clone was detected only once. This chain links TRBV7-2 with TRBJ2-1, with 14 bases that match TRBD2. V was clipped by 5 bases and J by 10 bases; unmatched bases: 7. The germline V gene has CDR1 SGHTA and CDR2 FQGNSA. The CDR3 length is 15 residues. CDR3 residues: CASSPGLAGVREQFF. Here the CDR3 DNA reads TGTGCCAGCAGCCCGGGACTAGCGGGAGTACGGGAGCAGTTCTTC.

In its sample, this clone was seen a few times. This sequence joins TRBV12-3 or TRBV12-4 and TRBJ1-5; D unclear. V was trimmed by 5 bases and J by 6 bases, leaving 11 bases between them. This CDR3 comprises 13 residues. CDR3 in DNA: TGTGCCAGCAGTGTAACCGGTCTTCAGCCCCAGCATTTT. The encoded protein is CASSVTGLQPQHF.

The count of this clone is one. The chain carries TRBV7-9 and TRBJ2-1; 12 positions match TRBD2. This CDR3 comprises 15 residues. With 3 bases clipped from V and 7 bases from J, the junction kept 4 bases outside the gene matches. Germline V gene lookup returns CDR1 SEHNR and CDR2 FQNEAQ (reference sequence). Here the CDR3 reads CASSFGLAGMNEQFF. The CDR3 region has the DNA TGTGCCAGCAGCTTTGGACTAGCGGGAATGAATGAGCAGTTCTTC.

The chain uses TRBV11-2 and TRBJ2-4; TRBD1 aligns across 8 bases. Trimming at V came to 3 bases and at J to 7 bases, leaving 2 bases not matched to a gene. Germline V gives CDR1 SGHAT, CDR2 FQNNGV. The CDR3 is 13 residues long. The CDR3 protein is CASSFDRGNIQYF. In nucleotides, the CDR3 is TGTGCCAGCAGCTTCGACAGGGGTAACATTCAGTACTTC.

This clone showed up just a few times. The rearrangement uses TRBV6-5 and TRBJ2-1; the match to TRBD2 covers 8 bases. The CDR3 covers 15 residues. V lost 10 bases, J lost 10 bases, and 18 bases stayed unmatched. Germline V gene lookup returns CDR1 MNHEY and CDR2 SVGAGI. In DNA form, the CDR3 reads TGTGCCACACGAACCGGGACTAGTAGAAGAAACGAGCAGTTCTTC. It is translated as CATRTGTSRRNEQFF.

The CDR3 bases are TGTGCCAGCAACACGGGACAGTCTAACAATGAGCAGTTCTTC. This translates into CASNTGQSNNEQFF. The chain carries TRBV16 and TRBJ2-1; 7 positions match TRBD1. From germline, CDR1 is KGHSY and CDR2 FQNENV. CDR3 length equals 14 residues. Trimming removed 7 bases from V and 5 bases from J; junction bases left unmatched: 8. Variable domain in full (rest from reference TRBV16 and TRBJ2-1): GEEVAQTPKHLVRGEGQKAKLYCAPIKGHSYVFWYQQVLKNEFKFLISFQNENVFDETGMPKERFSAKCLPNSPCSLEIQATKLEDSAVYFCASNTGQSNNEQFFGPGTRLTVL.

The gene calls are TRBV6-5 and TRBJ2-1; 11 bases are shared with TRBD2. V lost 3 bases, J lost 9 bases, and 7 bases stayed unmatched. This CDR3 region has 15 residues. In germline, CDR1 is MNHEY, CDR2 SVGAGI. Written as DNA, the CDR3 is TGTGCCAGCAGTTATAGAACTAGCGGGGGTTCTGAGCAGTTCTTC. Its protein is CASSYRTSGGSEQFF.

This clone was seen once. This sequence joins TRBV9 and TRBJ2-3, with 7 bases lining up with TRBD1. This CDR3 region has 14 residues. Germline V gene data show CDR1 as SGDLS and CDR2 as YYNGEE. V gave up 6 bases and J gave up 0 bases; unmatched junction bases: 4. CDR3 nucleotide sequence: TGTGCCAGCAACCCGACAGGGAGCACAGATACGCAGTATTTT. Its translation is CASNPTGSTDTQYF.

V and J are TRBV11-2 and TRBJ1-1, with TRBD1 matching 11 bases. The CDR3 length is 15 residues. CDR1 is SGHAT, CDR2 FQNNGV, per germline. V lost 5 bases, J lost 8 bases, and 10 bases stayed unmatched. CDR3 nucleotides: TGTGCCAGCAGCCCGGGACAGGGGGAATTCGGGGAAGCTTTCTTT. Encoded protein: CASSPGQGEFGEAFF.

This chain connects TRBV7-6 to TRBJ2-7, with 11 positions matching TRBD1. Germline CDR1 is SGHVS and CDR2 is FNYEAQ. CDR3 size: 17 residues. Germline trimming cut 3 bases from V and 2 bases from J; bases unmatched to any gene: 9. The CDR3 DNA follows: TGTGCCAGCAGCTTGGGAATTCCGGGACAGGGGGCCTACGAGCAGTACTTC. This encodes CASSLGIPGQGAYEQYF. Looking up the rest from reference TRBV7-6 and TRBJ2-7 gives the full variable domain: GAGVSQSPRYKVTKRGQDVALRCDPISGHVSLYWYRQALGQGPEFLTYFNYEAQQDKSGLPNDRFSAERPEGSISTLTIQRTEQRDSAMYRCASSLGIPGQGAYEQYFGPGTRLTVT.

The rearrangement links TRBV6-5 to TRBJ1-3; D is perhaps TRBD1 (5 bases). This CDR3 has 14 residues. CDR1 is MNHEY and CDR2 is SVGAGI in the germline V gene. Trimming cost V 6 bases and J 2 bases, with 11 bases left between them. CDR3 protein: CASRRGTPGNTIYF. CDR3 nucleotide sequence: TGTGCCAGCAGGCGCGGGACTCCTGGAAACACCATATATTTT.

The chain employs TRBV18 and TRBJ1-4, with D possibly matching TRBD1 (5 bases). Trimming removed 2 bases at V and 8 bases at J, with 9 bases between. CDR3 length: 13 amino acids. From germline, CDR1 is KGHSH and CDR2 LQKENI. DNA for the CDR3: TGTGCCAGCTCACCAATCGGACAAGAAAAACTGTTTTTT. Its translation: CASSPIGQEKLFF.

V gene TRBV19 combines with J gene TRBJ1-2; D is perhaps TRBD1 (5 bases). The ends were cut back, 7 bases at V and 4 bases at J, with 19 bases in the middle. Germline CDR1 and CDR2: LNHDA and SQIVND (reference sequence). This CDR3 is 15 amino acids long. DNA for the CDR3: TGTGCCAGTATGGATGCGGATCTTGGGGCCTATGGCTACACCTTC. Translation gives CASMDADLGAYGYTF. Looking up the rest from reference TRBV19 and TRBJ1-2 gives the full variable domain: DGGITQSPKYLFRKEGQNVTLSCEQNLNHDAMYWYRQDPGQGLRLIYYSQIVNDFQKGDIAEGYSVSREKKESFPLTVTSAQKNPTAFYLCASMDADLGAYGYTFGSGTRLTVV.

The chain carries TRBV5-6 and TRBJ2-7, with a weak D call TRBD1 (6 bases). Between the trimmed V and J ends, which lost 2 bases and 4 bases, there was a span of 13 bases. The CDR3 length is 14 residues. The V gene's germline CDR1 is SGHDT and CDR2 YYEEEE. The CDR3 loop reads CASSFRGIEYEQYF. CDR3 bases: TGTGCCAGCAGCTTCAGGGGTATCGAGTACGAGCAGTACTTC.

The V gene is TRBV7-2, the J gene TRBJ1-5, with D unclear. CDR3 length: 16 residues. Between the trimmed V and J ends, which lost 5 bases and 6 bases, there was a span of 20 bases. Germline values: CDR1 SGHTA, CDR2 FQGNSA. DNA of the CDR3: TGTGCCAGCAGCACCTCGGATAGCGGTTCCCGTCAGCCCCAGCATTTT. It specifies CASSTSDSGSRQPQHF.

CDR3 DNA sequence: TGTGCCAGCAGTGAAGCGCTTTGGGGGCTTAATTCACCCCTCCACTTT. Translating gives CASSEALWGLNSPLHF. The V and J genes are TRBV6-1 and TRBJ1-6; possibly TRBD1 for D (6 bases). Trimming left V 0 bases short and J 6 bases short, with 12 bases between. Germline V gene sequence: CDR1 MNHNS, CDR2 SASEGT. This CDR3 region has 16 residues.

This clone was seen once. V gene TRBV6-2 or TRBV6-3 combines with J gene TRBJ2-7, with D unresolved. Per the germline V gene, CDR1 is MNHEY and CDR2 is SVGEGT. The CDR3 extends over 13 amino acids. V shed 0 bases and J shed 6 bases, with 9 bases lying between them. DNA for the CDR3: TGTGCCAGCAGTTACTCTTCACAGATCGAGCAGTACTTC. This sequence encodes CASSYSSQIEQYF.

The rearrangement links TRBV6-1 to TRBJ1-2; possible D gene TRBD1, 6 bases. Germline V gives CDR1 MNHNS, CDR2 SASEGT. V lost 3 bases to trimming and J lost 0 bases, with 14 bases between them. The CDR3 spans 16 residues. CDR3 in amino acids: CASSDLAGTPNYGYTF. CDR3 nucleotide sequence: TGTGCCAGCAGTGACCTAGCCGGGACACCTAACTATGGCTACACCTTC.

This chain joins TRBV3-1 (or the pseudogene TRBV3-2) and TRBJ2-4; D uncertain. The germline CDR1 and CDR2 sequences are LGHDT and YNNKEL (reference sequence). Trimming took 0 bases from V and 0 from J, leaving 9 bases between them. The CDR3 is made up of 16 amino acids. CDR3 loop: CASSQEIRGAKNIQYF. The CDR3 DNA is TGTGCCAGCAGCCAAGAGATCCGCGGAGCCAAAAACATTCAGTACTTC.

The J gene is TRBJ2-2, the V gene TRBV5-1; 7 positions agree with TRBD1. The CDR3 covers 13 residues. With V trimmed by 0 bases and J by 8 bases, 1 base remained unmatched. Germline loops: CDR1 SGHRS, CDR2 YFSETQ. The CDR3 DNA reads as TGCGCCAGCAGCTTGGAGGGGGCGGGGGAGCTGTTTTTT. This encodes CASSLEGAGELFF.

The chain links TRBV13 to TRBJ2-2; the match to TRBD2 covers 7 bases. J gave up 1 base and V 2 bases, and 4 bases lay outside the gene matches. Germline CDR1 is PRHDT and CDR2 is FYEKMQ (reference sequence). The CDR3 loop spans 16 amino acids. The CDR3 loop reads CASSLRSSGNTGELFF. CDR3 in DNA: TGTGCCAGCAGCTTAAGGTCTAGCGGGAACACCGGGGAGCTGTTTTTT. Full variable domain (remainder filled in from reference TRBV13 and TRBJ2-2): AAGVIQSPRHLIKEKRETATLKCYPIPRHDTVYWYQQGPGQDPQFLISFYEKMQSDKGSIPDRFSAQQFSDYHSELNMSSLELGDSALYFCASSLRSSGNTGELFFGEGSRLTVL.

This rearrangement joins TRBV7-2 to TRBJ2-5; 11 bases agree with TRBD2. V gave up 5 bases and J gave up 2 bases; unmatched junction bases: 4. The CDR3 runs to 15 residues. Looked up from germline, CDR1 is SGHTA and CDR2 is FQGNSA. The CDR3: CASSRTSGYQETQYF. CDR3 DNA: TGTGCCAGCAGCCGGACTAGCGGGTATCAAGAGACCCAGTACTTC.

The V call is TRBV9, the J call TRBJ1-1; D unresolved. CDR1 and CDR2 from the germline V gene are SGDLS and YYNGEE. The CDR3 consists of 14 residues. V dropped 0 bases and J dropped 5 bases, with 11 bases sitting between them. CDR3 DNA sequence: TGTGCCAGCAGCGTAGTTTTACCGGGTACTGAAGCTTTCTTT. It is translated as CASSVVLPGTEAFF.